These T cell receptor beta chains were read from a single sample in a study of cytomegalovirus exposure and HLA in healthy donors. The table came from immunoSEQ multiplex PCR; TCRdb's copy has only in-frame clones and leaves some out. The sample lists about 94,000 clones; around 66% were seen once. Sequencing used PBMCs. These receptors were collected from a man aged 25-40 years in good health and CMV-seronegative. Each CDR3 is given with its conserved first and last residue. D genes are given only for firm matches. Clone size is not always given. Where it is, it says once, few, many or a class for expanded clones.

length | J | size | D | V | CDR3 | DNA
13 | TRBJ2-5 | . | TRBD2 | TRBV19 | CASTAGGSETQYF | TGTGCCAGTACTGCGGGGGGTTCGGAGACCCAGTACTTC
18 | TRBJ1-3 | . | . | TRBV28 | CASSLAGEPSISGNTIYF | TGTGCCAGCAGTCTGGCGGGCGAGCCCAGTATTTCTGGAAACACCATATATTTT
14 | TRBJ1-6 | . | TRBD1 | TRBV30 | CAWMGGQGDSPLHF | TGTGCCTGGATGGGGGGACAGGGGGATTCACCCCTCCACTTT
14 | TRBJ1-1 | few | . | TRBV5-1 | CASSWQGMNTEAFF | TGCGCCAGCAGTTGGCAGGGGATGAACACTGAAGCTTTCTTT
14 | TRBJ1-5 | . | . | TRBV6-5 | CASSYQGPGQPQHF | TGTGCCAGCAGTTACCAGGGGCCAGGTCAGCCCCAGCATTTT
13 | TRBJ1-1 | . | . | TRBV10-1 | CASTYSLNTEAFF | TGCGCCAGCACGTACAGCTTGAACACTGAAGCTTTCTTT
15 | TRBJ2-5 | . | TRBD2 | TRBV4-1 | CASSQVPGGIETQYF | TGCGCCAGCAGCCAAGTGCCGGGGGGGATTGAGACCCAGTACTTC
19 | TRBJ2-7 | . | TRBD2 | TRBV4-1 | CASSQPRRLAGEHSYEQYF | TGCGCCAGCAGCCAACCCAGGCGGCTAGCGGGCGAGCACTCCTACGAGCAGTACTTC
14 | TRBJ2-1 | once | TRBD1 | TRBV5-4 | CASSRQGGYNGQFF | TGTGCCAGCAGCCGACAGGGGGGCTACAATGGGCAGTTCTTC
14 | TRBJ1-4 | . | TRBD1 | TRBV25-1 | CASTPGTGIEKLFF | TGTGCCAGCACTCCCGGGACAGGGATTGAAAAACTGTTTTTT
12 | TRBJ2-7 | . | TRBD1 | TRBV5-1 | CASRDRAYEQYF | TGCGCCAGCCGGGACAGGGCCTACGAGCAGTACTTC
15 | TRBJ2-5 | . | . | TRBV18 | CASSTGLGYQETQYF | TGTGCCAGCTCTACAGGGCTGGGGTACCAAGAGACCCAGTACTTC
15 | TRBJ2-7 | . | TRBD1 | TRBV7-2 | CASSRLRDRGQEQYF | TGTGCCAGCAGCCGACTCCGGGACAGGGGGCAAGAGCAGTACTTC
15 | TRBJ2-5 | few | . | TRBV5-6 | CASSLAQGFQETQYF | TGTGCCAGCAGCTTGGCACAGGGATTTCAAGAGACCCAGTACTTC
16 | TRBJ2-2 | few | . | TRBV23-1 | CASSQLRRGFTGELFF | TGCGCCAGCAGTCAACTCCGTCGGGGGTTCACCGGGGAGCTGTTTTTT
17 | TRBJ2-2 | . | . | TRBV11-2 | CASSLRRGKVGAGELFF | TGTGCCAGCAGCTTAAGAAGGGGAAAGGTGGGCGCAGGGGAGCTGTTTTTT
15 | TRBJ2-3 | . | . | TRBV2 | CASSEMAAGTDTQYF | TGTGCCAGCAGTGAAATGGCGGCCGGAACAGATACGCAGTATTTT
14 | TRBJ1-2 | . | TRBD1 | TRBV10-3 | CAISDRGPNYRYTF | TGTGCCATCAGCGACAGGGGCCCAAATTATCGCTACACCTTC
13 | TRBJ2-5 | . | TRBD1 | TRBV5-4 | CASRLQGSETQYF | TGTGCCAGCAGGCTACAGGGGTCGGAGACCCAGTACTTC
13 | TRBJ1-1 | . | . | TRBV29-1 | CSVARDFNAEAFF | TGCAGCGTTGCCAGGGACTTTAACGCTGAAGCTTTCTTT
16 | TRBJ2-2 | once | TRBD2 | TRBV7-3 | CASSETLAANTGELFF | TGTGCCAGCAGCGAAACCCTAGCGGCGAACACCGGGGAGCTGTTTTTT
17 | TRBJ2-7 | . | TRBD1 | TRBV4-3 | CASSQDFLTGGEVEQYF | TGCGCCAGCAGCCAAGATTTCCTAACAGGGGGCGAAGTCGAGCAGTACTTC
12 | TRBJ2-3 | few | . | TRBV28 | CASSGVAGHQYF | TGTGCCAGCAGTGGGGTGGCGGGGCATCAGTATTTT
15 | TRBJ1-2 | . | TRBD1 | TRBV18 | CASSPATGGKEGYTF | TGTGCCAGCTCACCCGCGACAGGGGGAAAAGAAGGCTACACCTTC
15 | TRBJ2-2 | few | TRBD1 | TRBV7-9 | CASSQGQTNTGELFF | TGTGCCAGCAGCCAGGGACAGACGAACACCGGGGAGCTGTTTTTT
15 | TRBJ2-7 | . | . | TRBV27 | CASSRLPSTDYEQYF | TGTGCCAGCAGTCGCCTCCCTAGCACAGATTACGAGCAGTACTTC
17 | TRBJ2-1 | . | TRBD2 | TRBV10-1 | CAGARASGSPRPNEQFF | TGCGCCGGCGCCCGTGCTAGCGGGAGTCCTCGGCCCAATGAGCAGTTCTTC
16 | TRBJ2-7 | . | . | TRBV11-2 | CASSNLRAGIGYEQYF | TGTGCCAGCAGCAATCTCCGGGCGGGGATCGGGTACGAGCAGTACTTC
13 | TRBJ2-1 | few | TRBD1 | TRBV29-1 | CSGGQGISNEQFF | TGCAGCGGTGGACAGGGGATCTCCAATGAGCAGTTCTTC
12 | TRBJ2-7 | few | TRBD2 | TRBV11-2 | CASGGTTYEQYF | TGTGCCTCGGGGGGAACGACCTACGAGCAGTACTTC
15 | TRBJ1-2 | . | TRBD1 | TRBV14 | CASSVTGTGIVGYTF | TGTGCCAGCAGCGTCACCGGGACAGGGATAGTTGGCTACACCTTC
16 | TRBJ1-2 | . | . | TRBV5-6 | CASSSGGGRTGYGYTF | TGTGCCAGCAGCTCTGGGGGAGGGCGGACGGGCTATGGCTACACCTTC
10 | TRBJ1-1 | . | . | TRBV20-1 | CSARENEAFF | TGCAGTGCACGGGAAAATGAAGCTTTCTTT
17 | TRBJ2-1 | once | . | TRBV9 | CASSVGTGGLSYNEQFF | TGTGCCAGCAGCGTAGGGACTGGCGGGCTCTCCTACAATGAGCAGTTCTTC
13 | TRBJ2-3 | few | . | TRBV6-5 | CASTPLGGVYWYF | TGTGCCAGCACCCCCCTGGGCGGGGTATATTGGTATTTT
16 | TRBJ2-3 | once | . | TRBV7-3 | CASSVGASGSTDTQYF | TGTGCCAGCAGCGTCGGAGCGAGCGGTAGCACAGATACGCAGTATTTT
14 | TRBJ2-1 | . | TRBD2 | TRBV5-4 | CASSFLAGPNEQFF | TGTGCCAGCAGCTTCCTAGCGGGGCCGAATGAGCAGTTCTTC
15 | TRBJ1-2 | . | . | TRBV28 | CASRSQGPANYGYTF | TGTGCCAGCAGGTCACAGGGACCCGCTAACTATGGCTACACCTTC
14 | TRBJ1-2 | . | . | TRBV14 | CASSQDTGFYGYTF | TGTGCCAGCAGCCAAGATACGGGGTTCTATGGCTACACCTTC
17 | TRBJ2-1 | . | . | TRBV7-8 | CASSSPGRRRTDNEQFF | TGTGCCAGCAGCTCCCCAGGGAGGAGGCGGACGGACAATGAGCAGTTCTTC
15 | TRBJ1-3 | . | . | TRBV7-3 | CASSLNPQGGNTIYF | TGTGCCAGCAGCTTAAACCCACAGGGTGGAAACACCATATATTTT
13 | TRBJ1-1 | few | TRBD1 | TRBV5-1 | CASSLTGITEAFF | TGCGCCAGCAGTTTGACAGGGATCACTGAAGCTTTCTTT
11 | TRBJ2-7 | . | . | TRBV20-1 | CSAWGEYEQYF | TGCAGTGCTTGGGGGGAGTACGAGCAGTACTTC
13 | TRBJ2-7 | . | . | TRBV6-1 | CATQGGISYEQYF | TGTGCCACCCAGGGGGGAATCTCCTACGAGCAGTACTTC
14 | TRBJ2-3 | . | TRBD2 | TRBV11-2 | CASSLGLAADTQYF | TGTGCCAGCAGCTTAGGACTAGCAGCAGATACGCAGTATTTT
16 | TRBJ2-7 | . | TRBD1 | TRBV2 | CASRHRDRPESYEQYF | TGTGCCAGCAGACATAGGGACAGGCCGGAATCCTACGAGCAGTACTTC
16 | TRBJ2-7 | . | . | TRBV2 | CASSSNWGRDFYEQYF | TGTGCCAGCAGCTCGAATTGGGGCAGGGACTTTTACGAGCAGTACTTC
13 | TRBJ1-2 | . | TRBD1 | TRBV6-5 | CASRGQGRYGYTF | TGTGCCAGCAGGGGACAGGGACGCTATGGCTACACCTTC
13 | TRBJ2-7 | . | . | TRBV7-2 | CASVTGFSYEQYF | TGTGCCAGCGTTACAGGCTTCTCCTACGAGCAGTACTTC
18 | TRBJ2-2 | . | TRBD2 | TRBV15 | CATSRPLASRSNTGELFF | TGTGCCACCAGCCGCCCACTAGCGTCGCGGTCGAACACCGGGGAGCTGTTTTTT
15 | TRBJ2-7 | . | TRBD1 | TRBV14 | CASSHPGQGSYEQYF | TGTGCCAGCAGCCATCCGGGACAGGGCTCCTACGAGCAGTACTTC
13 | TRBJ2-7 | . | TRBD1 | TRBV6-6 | CASSYYRGYEQYF | TGTGCCAGCAGTTATTACAGGGGGTACGAGCAGTACTTC
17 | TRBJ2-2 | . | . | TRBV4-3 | CASSQDPARANTGELFF | TGCGCCAGCAGCCAAGATCCCGCCAGGGCGAACACCGGGGAGCTGTTTTTT
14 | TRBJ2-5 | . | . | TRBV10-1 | CASSPTGTQETQYF | TGCGCCAGCAGCCCAACAGGGACGCAAGAGACCCAGTACTTC